This T cell receptor beta chain was sequenced for a study of OX40 agonist ivuxolimab in advanced cancers. TCRdb's table, derived via immunoSEQ multiplex PCR, lists solely in-frame clones and lacks some. This table has approximately 78,000 clones, 88% appearing once. V was cut by 5 bases and J by 5 bases, with 18 bases left in between. The length of the CDR3 is 15 residues. The germline V gene encodes CDR1 LNHDA and CDR2 SQIVND (reference sequence). The rearrangement joins TRBV19 to TRBJ2-5; D may be TRBD2 (6 bases). The sequencing here drew on CD4+ or CD8+ T cells sorted from blood, taken in a trial of the OX40 agonist ivuxolimab. The clonotype comes from an adult with an advanced solid tumor such as melanoma, head and neck, liver or kidney cancer. The CDR3 bases are TGTGCCAGTAGTCCCGACCGGGGGTTTGAGGAGACCCAGTACTTC. It is translated as CASSPDRGFEETQYF. Drawing the rest from reference TRBV19 and TRBJ2-5, the complete variable domain is DGGITQSPKYLFRKEGQNVTLSCEQNLNHDAMYWYRQDPGQGLRLIYYSQIVNDFQKGDIAEGYSVSREKKESFPLTVTSAQKNPTAFYLCASSPDRGFEETQYFGPGTRLLVL.